This TCR beta chain came from a study of CD8 T cells in ankylosing spondylitis. The V and J ends lost 3 bases and 5 bases respectively, with 14 bases between them. The germline CDR1 and CDR2 sequences are MDHEN and SYDVKM. CDR3 length: 14 residues. Study observations and caveats: In ankylosing spondylitis blood, a motif of roughly 8 highly homologous TCR beta variants appeared characteristic. Reportedly, significant enrichment of disease-linked clones occurred in matched ankylosing spondylitis synovial fluid.

Using quantitative 5'-RACE with molecular barcodes, the authors made TCR beta libraries. TCRdb re-analysed the 5' RACE reads in MiXCR, keeping a single row per CDR3 protein. The sample has fewer than 550,000 distinct CDR3 sequences; about 5.2% are singletons. This clonotype was recorded a few times. Its antigen is unidentified. The specimen sequenced was blood, either unsorted or a sorted T cell fraction (not recorded which). This TCR was sampled from a male donor with ankylosing spondylitis. The chain carries TRBV28 and TRBJ2-7, with D unresolved. The CDR3 loop reads CASSLSRDSHEQYF. The CDR3 region has the DNA TGTGCCAGCAGTTTGAGTAGGGATTCCCACGAGCAGTACTTC.